The rows below give T cell receptor beta chains drawn from one sample of a study of blood T cell repertoires in COVID-19. This table comes from immunoSEQ multiplex PCR, and its TCRdb copy is limited to in-frame clones, with some not included. Of 200,000 to 250,000 clones listed, 85% were seen once; the top ten hold about 0.91%. What was sequenced was peripheral blood. These receptors originate from a man in his forties with acute or convalescent COVID-19. Each CDR3 is given with its conserved first and last residue. Fields, in order: clone size, V gene, D gene, J gene, CDR3 protein, CDR3 DNA. A D gene is named only where the DNA matches it firmly. For some rows the clone size is stated as once, few or many, or as a class when expanded; others skip it.

clone size: -; V gene: TRBV6-5; D gene: -; J gene: TRBJ2-1; CDR3 protein: CASSYRLANEQFF; CDR3 DNA: TGTGCCAGCAGTTACCGACTGGCAAATGAGCAGTTCTTC
clone size: -; V gene: TRBV4-1; D gene: TRBD1; J gene: TRBJ2-3; CDR3 protein: CASSQGGGQGDTQYF; CDR3 DNA: TGCGCCAGCAGCCAAGGAGGGGGCCAGGGAGATACGCAGTATTTT
clone size: once; V gene: TRBV28; D gene: TRBD1; J gene: TRBJ2-7; CDR3 protein: CASSFPGQGANEQYF; CDR3 DNA: TGTGCCAGCAGTTTCCCGGGACAGGGGGCAAACGAGCAGTACTTC
clone size: -; V gene: TRBV24-1; D gene: -; J gene: TRBJ1-1; CDR3 protein: CATSEGRLGEAFF; CDR3 DNA: TGTGCCACCAGTGAGGGTCGACTGGGTGAAGCTTTCTTT
clone size: once; V gene: TRBV6-2/TRBV6-3; D gene: -; J gene: TRBJ2-3; CDR3 protein: CASSYLPQSVRDTQYF; CDR3 DNA: TGTGCCAGCAGTTACCTCCCACAGTCCGTTCGGGATACGCAGTATTTT
clone size: -; V gene: TRBV3-1/TRBV3-2; D gene: -; J gene: TRBJ2-1; CDR3 protein: CASSQGATGNEQFF; CDR3 DNA: TGTGCCAGCAGCCAAGGGGCCACCGGTAATGAGCAGTTCTTC
clone size: -; V gene: TRBV10-3; D gene: -; J gene: TRBJ1-6; CDR3 protein: CAISQQNNSPLHF; CDR3 DNA: TGTGCCATCAGTCAACAGAATAATTCACCCCTCCACTTT
clone size: once; V gene: TRBV27; D gene: -; J gene: TRBJ1-1; CDR3 protein: CASSPRDMNTEAFF; CDR3 DNA: TGTGCCAGCAGTCCTCGGGACATGAACACTGAAGCTTTCTTT
clone size: -; V gene: TRBV11-1; D gene: -; J gene: TRBJ1-1; CDR3 protein: CASSLGRGADTEAFF; CDR3 DNA: TGTGCCAGCAGCTTAGGACGGGGGGCGGACACTGAAGCTTTCTTT
clone size: -; V gene: TRBV6-5; D gene: -; J gene: TRBJ2-5; CDR3 protein: CASSRPRTETQYF; CDR3 DNA: TGTGCCAGCAGCCGCCCTAGAACGGAGACCCAGTACTTC
clone size: -; V gene: TRBV7-2; D gene: -; J gene: TRBJ2-1; CDR3 protein: CASSPPELYSYNEQFF; CDR3 DNA: TGTGCCAGCAGCCCTCCTGAGCTCTACTCCTACAATGAGCAGTTCTTC
clone size: -; V gene: TRBV12-3/TRBV12-4; D gene: -; J gene: TRBJ1-4; CDR3 protein: CATQTATNEKLFF; CDR3 DNA: TGTGCCACACAGACCGCAACTAATGAAAAACTGTTTTTT
clone size: -; V gene: TRBV19; D gene: -; J gene: TRBJ1-5; CDR3 protein: CASSMSTASNQPQHF; CDR3 DNA: TGTGCCAGTAGTATGAGCACTGCTAGCAATCAGCCCCAGCATTTT
clone size: -; V gene: TRBV28; D gene: TRBD1; J gene: TRBJ2-7; CDR3 protein: CASSPNRDRAYEQYF; CDR3 DNA: TGTGCCAGCAGCCCTAACCGGGACAGGGCCTACGAGCAGTACTTC
clone size: -; V gene: TRBV7-9; D gene: -; J gene: TRBJ2-1; CDR3 protein: CASSLEGWGDNEQFF; CDR3 DNA: TGTGCCAGCAGCTTAGAGGGCTGGGGGGACAATGAGCAGTTCTTC
clone size: -; V gene: TRBV29-1; D gene: -; J gene: TRBJ1-1; CDR3 protein: CSVGEGNTEAFF; CDR3 DNA: TGCAGCGTTGGGGAGGGGAACACTGAAGCTTTCTTT
clone size: few; V gene: TRBV5-4; D gene: TRBD1; J gene: TRBJ1-2; CDR3 protein: CASSLPGTGVLDYGYTF; CDR3 DNA: TGTGCCAGCAGCTTGCCCGGGACAGGAGTATTGGACTATGGCTACACCTTC
clone size: -; V gene: TRBV9; D gene: TRBD2; J gene: TRBJ2-3; CDR3 protein: CASSPRGGRGDTQYF; CDR3 DNA: TGTGCCAGCAGCCCCCGGGGGGGCCGGGGAGATACGCAGTATTTT
clone size: -; V gene: TRBV30; D gene: -; J gene: TRBJ1-3; CDR3 protein: CAWRPSSGNTIYF; CDR3 DNA: TGTGCCTGGAGACCGAGCTCTGGAAACACCATATATTTT
clone size: -; V gene: TRBV6-2/TRBV6-3; D gene: -; J gene: TRBJ2-3; CDR3 protein: CASSRVGGLTDTQYF; CDR3 DNA: TGTGCCAGCAGTCGGGTCGGGGGGCTCACAGATACGCAGTATTTT
clone size: -; V gene: TRBV5-4; D gene: TRBD2; J gene: TRBJ2-3; CDR3 protein: CASRRRVGGGTDTQYF; CDR3 DNA: TGTGCCAGCAGGAGGAGGGTCGGGGGGGGCACAGATACGCAGTATTTT
clone size: -; V gene: TRBV5-4; D gene: -; J gene: TRBJ2-2; CDR3 protein: CASSLLGSGRDGELFF; CDR3 DNA: TGTGCCAGCAGCCTTCTTGGGTCGGGTCGGGACGGGGAGCTGTTTTTT
clone size: once; V gene: TRBV10-3; D gene: -; J gene: TRBJ1-1; CDR3 protein: CAISEAGLNTEAFF; CDR3 DNA: TGTGCCATCAGTGAGGCAGGGTTGAACACTGAAGCTTTCTTT
clone size: -; V gene: TRBV6-1; D gene: -; J gene: TRBJ1-4; CDR3 protein: CASSEANPGLLGLFF; CDR3 DNA: TGTGCCAGCAGTGAGGCTAATCCGGGACTACTAGGTCTGTTTTTT